Listed below are T cell receptor beta chains from one sample, sequenced in a study of CD8 T cells in ankylosing spondylitis. TCRdb used MiXCR to reprocess the 5' RACE reads, holding one entry per CDR3 protein. The data contain approximately 90,000 distinct CDR3 sequences, roughly 8% of them singletons. The specimen was blood, either unsorted or a sorted T cell fraction (not recorded which). All receptors come from a male donor with ankylosing spondylitis or in good health (not recorded which). Both conserved end residues are part of each CDR3. A D gene is named only where the DNA matches it firmly. Not every row has a clone size; where given, it reads once, few, many or a size class.

V,size,D,J,DNA,CDR3
TRBV12-3/TRBV12-4,few,TRBD1,TRBJ2-5,TGTGCCAGCAGTTTGGTGACAGGGGGGATCGAGACCCAGTACTTC,CASSLVTGGIETQYF
TRBV29-1,many,NA,TRBJ2-2,TGCAGCGTTGGCCGTCGGGGCATGAACACCGGGGAGCTGTTTTTT,CSVGRRGMNTGELFF
TRBV2,NA,NA,TRBJ2-1,TGTGCCAGCAGTTATAGACAGGGTTTAATAAGGCGGGAAAACAATGAGCAGTTCTTC,CASSYRQGLIRRENNEQFF
TRBV6-5,few,TRBD2,TRBJ2-3,TGTGCCAGCAGTTACAGGACTAGCGGCCACACAGATACGCAGTATTTT,CASSYRTSGHTDTQYF
TRBV7-2,NA,NA,TRBJ1-4,TGTGCCAGCAGCTTGGGAATGGGAGCAACTAATGAAAAACTGTTTTTT,CASSLGMGATNEKLFF
TRBV11-2,NA,TRBD2,TRBJ2-1,TGTGCCAGCAGCTCCTCTTGGGGGGGGTCCTACAATGAGCAGTTCTTC,CASSSSWGGSYNEQFF
TRBV18,many,NA,TRBJ1-2,TGTGCCAGCTCACCCGGGGGAGCGGACTATGGCTACACCTTC,CASSPGGADYGYTF
TRBV6-2/TRBV6-3,many,NA,TRBJ2-2,TGTGCCAGCAGTCCCTCCGGGGAGCTGTTTTTT,CASSPSGELFF
TRBV28,many,NA,TRBJ2-5,TGTGCCAGCAGTTTTATTGGGGGCGGGGAGACCCAGTACTTC,CASSFIGGGETQYF
TRBV20-1,many,NA,TRBJ2-7,TGCAGTGCTAGTGGGGCTAGGAGCTACGAGCAGTACTTC,CSASGARSYEQYF
TRBV5-3,many,NA,TRBJ2-1,TGTGCCAGAAGCTTGGGCTGGCCGACCCCCAATGAGCAGTTCTTC,CARSLGWPTPNEQFF
TRBV19,many,NA,TRBJ2-2,TGTGCCAGTAAGGTTCTAGCTGGGGAGCTGTTTTTT,CASKVLAGELFF
TRBV6-5,many,TRBD1,TRBJ1-1,TGTGCCAGCAGTTACGAGCGGCAGGGGGTTGAAGCTTTCTTT,CASSYERQGVEAFF
TRBV7-9,many,TRBD2,TRBJ2-2,TGTGCCAGCAGCTTTGGCGCTAGCGGGACCGACGGGGAGCTGTTTTTT,CASSFGASGTDGELFF
TRBV11-3,many,NA,TRBJ2-5,TGTGCCAGCAGCGTATACCAAGAGACCCAGTACTTC,CASSVYQETQYF
TRBV4-2,many,NA,TRBJ1-1,TGTGCCAGCAGCCAAAGGTCGGACACTGAAGCTTTCTTT,CASSQRSDTEAFF
TRBV18,many,TRBD2,TRBJ2-3,TGTGCCAGCTCACCCGTCGCGGGGGTAGGCACAGATACGCAGTATTTT,CASSPVAGVGTDTQYF
TRBV7-9,few,NA,TRBJ2-1,TGTGCCAGCAGCTTAGTCGGAGCTAGCGCTGGTGAGCAGTTCTTC,CASSLVGASAGEQFF
TRBV29-1,many,NA,TRBJ2-1,TGCAGCGGGGGTATAGGTGATGAGCAGTTCTTC,CSGGIGDEQFF
TRBV6-1,many,NA,TRBJ1-1,TGTGCCAGCAGTCCGTCACAGGGACCAAATGCTGAAGCTTTCTTT,CASSPSQGPNAEAFF
TRBV20-1,few,TRBD1,TRBJ1-5,TGCAGTGCTAGCCCAGACAGGGGAGGCAATCAGCCCCAGCATTTT,CSASPDRGGNQPQHF
TRBV5-1,many,NA,TRBJ1-2,TGCGCCAGCAGCTTAGGAAACGGCTATGGCTACACCTTC,CASSLGNGYGYTF
TRBV5-8,many,TRBD2,TRBJ2-5,TGTGCCAGCAGCTTGCACGGCGGGAGGACCCAGTACTTC,CASSLHGGRTQYF
TRBV5-1,many,NA,TRBJ2-1,TGCGCCAGCGGCCCGGGAGTGGATAATGAGCAGTTCTTC,CASGPGVDNEQFF
TRBV20-1,NA,NA,TRBJ1-1,TGCTGTGCTAAGGGCCAGGGACCGGGGTCCCTTACTAACACTGAAGCTTTCTTT,CCAKGQGPGSLTNTEAFF
TRBV12-3/TRBV12-4,many,NA,TRBJ2-1,TGTGCCAGCAGTCCGCGGCTGGATGAGCAGTTCTTC,CASSPRLDEQFF
TRBV5-1,many,TRBD1,TRBJ1-1,TGCGCCAGCAGCTTGGGCCCGCAGGGGGCCCGGACTGAAGCTTTCTTT,CASSLGPQGARTEAFF
TRBV5-1,NA,NA,TRBJ2-1,TGCGCCAGCAGCTTGTTGGGGTACTCCTACAATGAGCAGTTCTTC,CASSLLGYSYNEQFF
TRBV6-2/TRBV6-3,many,TRBD1,TRBJ1-5,TGTGCCAGCAGACATGGACAGGGGATCCCCTATAGCAATCAGCCCCAGCATTTT,CASRHGQGIPYSNQPQHF
TRBV5-1,many,TRBD2,TRBJ2-5,TGCGCCAGCAGCTTCGGACTAGCGGGTAAAGAGACCCAGTACTTC,CASSFGLAGKETQYF
TRBV7-8,many,TRBD1,TRBJ1-2,TGTGCCAGCAGCCCTCGGGACAGGGATCACTATGGCTACACCTTC,CASSPRDRDHYGYTF
TRBV20-1,NA,NA,TRBJ2-3,TGCAGTGCTAGAGGGGTTCGCAGCACAGATACGCAGTATTTT,CSARGVRSTDTQYF
TRBV4-3,many,NA,TRBJ2-1,TGCGCCAGCAGCCAAGAAAAGGGAACCTACAATGAGCAGTTCTTC,CASSQEKGTYNEQFF
TRBV29-1,many,TRBD1,TRBJ1-2,TGCAGCGCTGGGACAGGGGCCCTCTATGGCTACACCTTC,CSAGTGALYGYTF
TRBV7-9,NA,NA,TRBJ2-7,TGTGCCAGCAGCTTAGTTCCCGGGACTGGGCTGTACGAGCAGTACTTC,CASSLVPGTGLYEQYF
TRBV2,many,NA,TRBJ1-4,TGTGCCAGCAGTGGGGAACAGATTAATGAAAAACTGTTTTTT,CASSGEQINEKLFF
TRBV20-1,NA,TRBD2,TRBJ2-5,TGCAGTGCTAGAGGTGGGCTAGCGGGAAAAGAGACCCAGTACTTC,CSARGGLAGKETQYF
TRBV4-2,many,TRBD1,TRBJ2-5,TGTGCCAGCAGTTACCAGGGGGCCGGTGAGACCCAGTACTTC,CASSYQGAGETQYF
TRBV20-1,many,NA,TRBJ2-1,TGCAGTGCTAGCCGGGGTTTAGAGCAGTTCTTC,CSASRGLEQFF
TRBV4-3,many,TRBD2,TRBJ2-1,TGCGCCAGCAGCCAAGATCCCCTAGCGGGGGGGCGTAATGAGCAGTTCTTC,CASSQDPLAGGRNEQFF
TRBV5-5,NA,NA,TRBJ2-1,TGTGCCAGCAGCCCCCGGGGGACTCAGACCTCTGAGCAGTTCTTC,CASSPRGTQTSEQFF
TRBV5-1,many,NA,TRBJ2-7,TGCGCCAGCAGCTTCCAGGGACAAGCCTACGAGCAGTACTTC,CASSFQGQAYEQYF
TRBV12-3/TRBV12-4,many,TRBD1,TRBJ2-1,TGTGCCAGCAGTTTAGCGGACAGGGGGCGCATACGGTTCTTC,CASSLADRGRIRFF
TRBV19,many,TRBD1,TRBJ2-2,TGTGCCAGTAGTATTGAAGGGGGCAGAAACGGGGAGCTGTTTTTT,CASSIEGGRNGELFF
TRBV11-3,NA,TRBD2,TRBJ2-1,TGTGCCAGCAGCTTAGATTTCTCCGGGGGGAATGAGCAGTTCTTC,CASSLDFSGGNEQFF
TRBV3-1,few,NA,TRBJ1-1,TGTGCCAGCAGCGAGGGGGGGGCCCAGAACACTGAAGCTTTCTTT,CASSEGGAQNTEAFF
TRBV4-1,many,NA,TRBJ2-7,TGCGCCAGCAGCCAAGATCAGGCGGGGCAACAAATCACCTACGAGCAGTACTTC,CASSQDQAGQQITYEQYF
TRBV3-1,many,NA,TRBJ2-7,TGTGCCAGCAGCCAAGATCAAGGCAGACTTCCCTACGAGCAGTACTTC,CASSQDQGRLPYEQYF
TRBV12-3/TRBV12-4,many,NA,TRBJ2-1,TGTGCCAGCAGCCAGCCCCTGAGCTCCTACAATGAGCAGTTCTTC,CASSQPLSSYNEQFF
TRBV9,many,TRBD2,TRBJ2-2,TGTGCCAGCACCCGAGCGGCGGGCGGGGGGATCACCGGGGAGCTGTTTTTT,CASTRAAGGGITGELFF
TRBV12-1,many,NA,TRBJ2-3,TGTGCCAGCAGCTGGGACTCGTATCAAGTGGCGCAGTATTTT,CASSWDSYQVAQYF
TRBV10-2,many,NA,TRBJ2-1,TGCGCCAGCAGTGAGTCCCGAGGGCCTTACAATGAGCAGTTCTTC,CASSESRGPYNEQFF
TRBV3-1,many,NA,TRBJ2-1,TGTGCCAGCAGCCAACGGCGGGAAACCTACAATGAGCAGTTCTTC,CASSQRRETYNEQFF
TRBV7-9,NA,NA,TRBJ1-1,TGTGCCAGCAGCTTAGCTCGACCGCCTGCAGCTTTCTTT,CASSLARPPAAFF
TRBV10-3,many,TRBD2,TRBJ2-5,TGTGCCATCAGTGAAGTCTGGGGAGGGCCTCGGGAGACCCAGTACTTC,CAISEVWGGPRETQYF
TRBV7-2,many,TRBD1,TRBJ2-2,TGTGCCAGCAGCATAGGGACAGGGGCGAACACCGGGGAGCTGTTTTTT,CASSIGTGANTGELFF